This TCR beta chain was retrieved from a study of T cells after yellow fever vaccination (dated by TCRdb to the late 2010s). For the wider study: Libraries from fractions with low cell numbers were prepared with the SMART-Seq v4 Ultra Low Input RNA kit. Bulk TCR alpha and beta repertoires were sequenced longitudinally to track T-cell clones before and after primary and booster YFV17D yellow fever vaccination. Blood samples were taken at several timepoints before and after primary and secondary immunization, and bulk PBMC replicates and cell subsets were isolated. Two healthy male donors, one aged 18 to 29 and one aged 30 to 40 years, made up the cohort. Study-level results and caveats: Computational filtering was needed because FACS-sorted repertoires could contain abundant contaminating clonotypes from the bulk population. Most clones expanded after primary vaccination (96% of CD4 and around nine tenths of CD8) were re-detected after the booster, suggesting that broad memory maintenance occurred. A small share of clonotypes occurred in both CD4 and CD8 compartments, likely arising from convergent recombination. The secondary T-cell response was found to be weaker but faster than the primary response, with a peak reached on day 5 rather than on day 15. The study included only two donors, which limits how far the findings can be generalized.

On this clonotype: The clone's antigen remains unknown. Within one base of it there is no much larger clone, and no base qualities were kept.

Spanning cysteine to phenylalanine, the CDR3 consists of 14 amino acids. Only CDR3 DNA is held: 42 bases, read in frame from base 1. Per the germline V gene, SGHTA is the CDR1 and FQGNSA is the CDR2. A distance of 6 bases separates the germline ends of V and J, which lose 0 bases and 4 bases respectively. The sample's treatment or condition label is to be understood as: live attenuated yellow fever vaccine strain. Two biological replicates of bulk PBMCs were collected at each blood-draw timepoint. A standard Ficoll-Paque protocol was used to isolate PBMCs from peripheral blood. RNA was extracted with TriZol from bulk PBMCs, CD4 and CD8 fractions, and dextramer-positive and dextramer-negative fractions. TCRdb records Illumina NovaSeq 6000 as the sequencer. TCR cDNA was synthesized by 5'RACE template switching, through which a universal primer site and unique molecular identifiers were introduced. cDNA synthesis was primed from both the TCR alpha and TCR beta constant segments. Two PCR steps were used to amplify libraries, with sample barcodes and sequencing adapters being added in the second step. Sequencing of the libraries was done on either Illumina HiSeq 2500 (2x100 bp) or NovaSeq (2x150 bp). As for the authors' bioinformatics: MIGEC was used to demultiplex reads and collapse the reads into UMI consensus sequences, and MiXCR was used for V(D)J alignment. Using edgeR on replicate PBMC samples, clonotypes were called vaccine-responding if FDR was below 0.01 and the log2 fold change was above 5 up to day 15. Each bulk clonotype was labeled CD4 or CD8 based on which sequenced repertoire, CD4 or CD8, contained the clonotype at higher abundance. Using fastp trimming at Q25 and MiXCR clonotype assembly, TCRdb reanalyzed the public sequencing data and kept in-frame beta chains. CDR3 protein duplicates are merged, each entry listing the most common genes and DNA. TCRdb, not the authors, supplied the V and J calls. Recorded for this sample are some 390,000 distinct CDR3 sequences; approximately 18% of them occurred a single time. The leading ten clones occupy 18% of the sample.

The input for sequencing was PBMCs, taken before the yellow fever booster vaccination. The rearranged chain carries TRBV7-2 and TRBJ2-2, with no confidently assigned D gene. The TCR comes from a man aged 18 to 30 who received the YFV17D yellow fever vaccine. The CDR3: CASSLAQTTGELFF. The DNA reads TGTGCCAGCAGCTTAGCACAGACCACCGGGGAGCTGTTTTTT. With the rest looked up from the reference TRBV7-2 and TRBJ2-2 genes rather than sequenced, the full variable domain is GAGVSQSPSNKVTEKGKDVELRCDPISGHTALYWYRQSLGQGLEFLIYFQGNSAPDKSGLPSDRFSAERTGGSVSTLTIQRTQQEDSAVYLCASSLAQTTGELFFGEGSRLTVL.